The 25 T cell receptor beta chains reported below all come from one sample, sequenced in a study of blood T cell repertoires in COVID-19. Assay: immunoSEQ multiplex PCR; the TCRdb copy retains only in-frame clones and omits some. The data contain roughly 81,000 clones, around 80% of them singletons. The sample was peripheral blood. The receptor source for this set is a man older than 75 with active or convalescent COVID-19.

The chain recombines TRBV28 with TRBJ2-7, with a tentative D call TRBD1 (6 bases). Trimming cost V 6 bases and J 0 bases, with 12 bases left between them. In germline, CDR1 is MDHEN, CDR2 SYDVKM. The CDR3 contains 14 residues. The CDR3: CASRRTVNSYEQYF. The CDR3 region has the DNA TGTGCCAGCAGACGGACAGTGAACTCCTACGAGCAGTACTTC.

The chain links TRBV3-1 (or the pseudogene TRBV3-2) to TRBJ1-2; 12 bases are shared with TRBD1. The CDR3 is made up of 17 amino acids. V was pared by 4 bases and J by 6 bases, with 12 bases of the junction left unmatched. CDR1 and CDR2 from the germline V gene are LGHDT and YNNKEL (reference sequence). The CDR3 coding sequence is TGTGCCAGCAGCCGGGGACAGGGGGCTTCAGGGATGCATGGCTACACCTTC. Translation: CASSRGQGASGMHGYTF.

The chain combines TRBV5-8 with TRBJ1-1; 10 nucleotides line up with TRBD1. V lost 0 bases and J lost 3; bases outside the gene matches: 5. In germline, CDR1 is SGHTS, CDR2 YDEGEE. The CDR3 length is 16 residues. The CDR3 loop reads CASSLGQGATDTEAFF. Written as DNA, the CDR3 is TGTGCCAGCAGCTTGGGACAGGGGGCAACGGACACTGAAGCTTTCTTT.

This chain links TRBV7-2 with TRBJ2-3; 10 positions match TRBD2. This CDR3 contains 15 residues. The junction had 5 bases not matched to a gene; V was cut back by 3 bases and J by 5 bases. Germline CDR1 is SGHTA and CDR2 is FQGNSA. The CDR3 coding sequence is TGTGCCAGCAGCTTCCAAGTAGCGGGGGGAGATACGCAGTATTTT. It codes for CASSFQVAGGDTQYF.

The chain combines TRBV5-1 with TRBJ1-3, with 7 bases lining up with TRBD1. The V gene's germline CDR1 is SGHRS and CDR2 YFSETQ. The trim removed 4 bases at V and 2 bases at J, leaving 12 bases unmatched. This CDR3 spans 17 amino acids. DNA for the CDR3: TGCGCCAGCAGCATTTCCGGGACAGCGGTGGCTGGAAACACCATATATTTT. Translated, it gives CASSISGTAVAGNTIYF.

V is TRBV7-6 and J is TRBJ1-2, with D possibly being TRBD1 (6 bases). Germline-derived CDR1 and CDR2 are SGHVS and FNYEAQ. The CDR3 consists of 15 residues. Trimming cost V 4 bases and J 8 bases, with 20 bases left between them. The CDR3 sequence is CASSSYQGTPEGYTF. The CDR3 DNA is TGTGCCAGCAGCTCTTATCAGGGGACCCCAGAGGGCTACACCTTC. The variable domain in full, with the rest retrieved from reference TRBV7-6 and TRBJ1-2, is GAGVSQSPRYKVTKRGQDVALRCDPISGHVSLYWYRQALGQGPEFLTYFNYEAQQDKSGLPNDRFSAERPEGSISTLTIQRTEQRDSAMYRCASSSYQGTPEGYTFGSGTRLTVV.

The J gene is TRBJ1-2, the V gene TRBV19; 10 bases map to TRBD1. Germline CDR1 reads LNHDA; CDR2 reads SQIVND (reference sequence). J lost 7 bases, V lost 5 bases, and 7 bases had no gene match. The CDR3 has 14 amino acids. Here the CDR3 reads CASSVTGGSGGYTF. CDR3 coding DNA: TGTGCCAGTAGTGTGACAGGGGGCTCGGGTGGCTACACCTTC.

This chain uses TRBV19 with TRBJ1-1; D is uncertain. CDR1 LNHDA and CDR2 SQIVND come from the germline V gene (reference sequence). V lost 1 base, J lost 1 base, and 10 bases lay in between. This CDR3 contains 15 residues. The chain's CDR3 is CASSIALGSNTEAFF. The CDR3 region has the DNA TGTGCCAGTAGTATAGCGCTGGGCTCGAACACTGAAGCTTTCTTT.

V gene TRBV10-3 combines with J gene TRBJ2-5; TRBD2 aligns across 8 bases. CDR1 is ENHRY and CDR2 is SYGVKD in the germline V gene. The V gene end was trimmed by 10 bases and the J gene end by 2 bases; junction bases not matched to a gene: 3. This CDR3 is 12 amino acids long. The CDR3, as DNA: TGTGCCAGTAGCGGGGAACAAGAGACCCAGTACTTC. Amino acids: CASSGEQETQYF.

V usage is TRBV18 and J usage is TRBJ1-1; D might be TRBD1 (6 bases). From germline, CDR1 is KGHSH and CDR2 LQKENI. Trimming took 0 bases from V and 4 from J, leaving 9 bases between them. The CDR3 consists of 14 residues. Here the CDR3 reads CASSPPGTTTEAFF. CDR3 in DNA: TGTGCCAGCTCACCACCGGGGACAACCACTGAAGCTTTCTTT.

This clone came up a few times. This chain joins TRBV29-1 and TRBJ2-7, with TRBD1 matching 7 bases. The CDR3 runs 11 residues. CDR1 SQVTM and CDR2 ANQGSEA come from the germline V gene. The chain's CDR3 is CSGGTAYEQYF. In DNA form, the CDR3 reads TGCAGTGGTGGGACAGCATACGAGCAGTACTTC.

This CDR3 reads CAINGESSIGDGYTF. The CDR3 DNA is TGTGCCATCAACGGAGAGTCATCTATCGGCGACGGCTACACCTTC. The rearrangement uses TRBV10-3 and TRBJ1-2; D call uncertain. The CDR3 is made up of 15 amino acids. Trimming pared 7 bases from V and 8 bases from J, leaving 23 bases between. Germline CDR1 and CDR2: ENHRY and SYGVKD.

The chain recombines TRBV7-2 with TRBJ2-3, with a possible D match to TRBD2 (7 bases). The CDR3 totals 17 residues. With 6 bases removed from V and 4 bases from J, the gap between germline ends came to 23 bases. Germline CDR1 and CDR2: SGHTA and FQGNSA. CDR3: CASSPTGRGVQADTQYF. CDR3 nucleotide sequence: TGTGCCAGCAGTCCTACGGGGAGGGGGGTTCAAGCAGATACGCAGTATTTT. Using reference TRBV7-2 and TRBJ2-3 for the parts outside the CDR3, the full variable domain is GAGVSQSPSNKVTEKGKDVELRCDPISGHTALYWYRQSLGQGLEFLIYFQGNSAPDKSGLPSDRFSAERTGGSVSTLTIQRTQQEDSAVYLCASSPTGRGVQADTQYFGPGTRLTVL.

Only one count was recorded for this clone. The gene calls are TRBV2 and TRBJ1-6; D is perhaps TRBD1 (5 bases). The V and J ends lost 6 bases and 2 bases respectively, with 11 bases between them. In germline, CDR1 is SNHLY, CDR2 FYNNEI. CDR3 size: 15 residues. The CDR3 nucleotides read TGTGCCAGCAGGGCCGACAGCACCTATAATTCACCCCTCCACTTT. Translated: CASRADSTYNSPLHF.

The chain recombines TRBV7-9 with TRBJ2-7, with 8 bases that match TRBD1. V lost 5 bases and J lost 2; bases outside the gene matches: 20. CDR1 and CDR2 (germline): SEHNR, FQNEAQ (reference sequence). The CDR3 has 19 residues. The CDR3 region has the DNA TGTGCCAGCAGCCCACCTACAGGGGGTCCCATCCACTCTCCCTACGAGCAGTACTTC. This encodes CASSPPTGGPIHSPYEQYF. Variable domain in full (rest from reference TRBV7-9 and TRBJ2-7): DTGVSQNPRHKITKRGQNVTFRCDPISEHNRLYWYRQTLGQGPEFLTYFQNEAQLEKSRLLSDRFSAERPKGSFSTLEIQRTEQGDSAMYLCASSPPTGGPIHSPYEQYFGPGTRLTVT.

CDR3: CASSPQGWYNEQFF. The CDR3 DNA reads TGTGCCAGCAGCCCACAGGGGTGGTACAATGAGCAGTTCTTC. The chain recombines TRBV4-2 with TRBJ2-1; TRBD1 matches 7 bases. Germline CDR1 LGHNA, CDR2 YNFKEQ. The ends lost 4 bases at V and 4 bases at J; junction bases unmatched: 4. The CDR3 is 14 amino acids.

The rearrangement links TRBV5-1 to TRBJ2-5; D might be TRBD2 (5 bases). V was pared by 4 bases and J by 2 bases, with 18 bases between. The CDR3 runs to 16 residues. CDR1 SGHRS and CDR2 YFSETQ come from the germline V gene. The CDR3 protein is CASSSPGREVQETQYF. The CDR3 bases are TGCGCCAGCAGCAGTCCTGGACGGGAAGTACAAGAGACCCAGTACTTC.

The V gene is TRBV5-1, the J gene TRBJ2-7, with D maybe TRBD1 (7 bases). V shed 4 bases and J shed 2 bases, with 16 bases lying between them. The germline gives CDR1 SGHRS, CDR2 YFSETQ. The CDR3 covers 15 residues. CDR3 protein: CASSLGGTVAYEQYF. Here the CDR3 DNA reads TGCGCCAGCAGCCTTGGAGGGACAGTCGCCTACGAGCAGTACTTC.

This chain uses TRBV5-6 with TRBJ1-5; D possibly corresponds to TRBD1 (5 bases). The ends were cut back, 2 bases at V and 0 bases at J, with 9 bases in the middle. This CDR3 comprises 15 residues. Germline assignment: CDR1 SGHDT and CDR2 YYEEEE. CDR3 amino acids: CASSFGGYSNQPQHF. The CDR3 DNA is TGTGCCAGCAGCTTTGGGGGGTATAGCAATCAGCCCCAGCATTTT.

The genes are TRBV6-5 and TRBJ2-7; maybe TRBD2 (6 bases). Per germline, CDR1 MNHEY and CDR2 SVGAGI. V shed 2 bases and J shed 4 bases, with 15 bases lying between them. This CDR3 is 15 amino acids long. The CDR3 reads CASSYPREWGYEQYF. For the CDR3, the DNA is TGTGCCAGCAGTTACCCCCGGGAGTGGGGATACGAGCAGTACTTC.

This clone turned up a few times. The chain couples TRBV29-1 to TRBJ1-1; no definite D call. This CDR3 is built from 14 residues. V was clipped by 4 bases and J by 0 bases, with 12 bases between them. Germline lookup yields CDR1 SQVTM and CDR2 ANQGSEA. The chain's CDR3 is CSVGVMGVNTEAFF. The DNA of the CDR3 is TGCAGCGTTGGGGTGATGGGAGTGAACACTGAAGCTTTCTTT.

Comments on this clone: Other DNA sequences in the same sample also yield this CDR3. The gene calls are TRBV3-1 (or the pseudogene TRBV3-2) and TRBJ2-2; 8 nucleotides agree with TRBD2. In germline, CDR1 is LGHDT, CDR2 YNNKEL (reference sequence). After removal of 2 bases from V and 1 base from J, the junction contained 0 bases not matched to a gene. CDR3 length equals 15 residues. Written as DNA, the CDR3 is TGTGCCAGCAGCCAACGGGGGGGGAACACCGGGGAGCTGTTTTTT. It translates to CASSQRGGNTGELFF.

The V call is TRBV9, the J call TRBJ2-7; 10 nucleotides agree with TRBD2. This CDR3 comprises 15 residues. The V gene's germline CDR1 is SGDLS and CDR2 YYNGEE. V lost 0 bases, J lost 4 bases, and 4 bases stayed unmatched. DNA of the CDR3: TGTGCCAGCAGCGTAGATCTAGCGGGAGTGTACGAGCAGTACTTC. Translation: CASSVDLAGVYEQYF.

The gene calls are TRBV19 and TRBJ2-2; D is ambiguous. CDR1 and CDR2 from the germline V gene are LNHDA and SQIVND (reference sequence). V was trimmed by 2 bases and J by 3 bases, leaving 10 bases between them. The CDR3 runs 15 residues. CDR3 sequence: CASSIPGDYTGELFF. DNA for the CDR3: TGTGCCAGTAGTATACCCGGAGATTACACCGGGGAGCTGTTTTTT.

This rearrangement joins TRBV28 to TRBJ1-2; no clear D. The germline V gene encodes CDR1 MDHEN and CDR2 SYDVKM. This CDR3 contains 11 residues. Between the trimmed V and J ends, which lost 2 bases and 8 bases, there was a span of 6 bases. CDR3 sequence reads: CASSLGPGYTF. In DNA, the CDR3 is TGTGCCAGCAGTTTAGGCCCAGGCTACACCTTC.